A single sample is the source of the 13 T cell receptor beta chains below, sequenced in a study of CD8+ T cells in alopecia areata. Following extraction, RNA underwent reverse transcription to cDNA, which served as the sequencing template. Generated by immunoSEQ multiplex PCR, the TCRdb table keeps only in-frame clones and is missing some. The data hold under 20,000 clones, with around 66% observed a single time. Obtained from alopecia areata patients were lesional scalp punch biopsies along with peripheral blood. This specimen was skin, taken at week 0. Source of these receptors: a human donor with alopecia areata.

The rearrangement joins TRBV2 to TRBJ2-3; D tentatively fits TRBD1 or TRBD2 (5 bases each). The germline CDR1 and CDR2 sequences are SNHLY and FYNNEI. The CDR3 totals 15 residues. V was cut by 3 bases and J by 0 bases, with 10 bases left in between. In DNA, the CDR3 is TGTGCCAGCAGTGACTGGGACGGCAGCACAGATACGCAGTATTTT. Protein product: CASSDWDGSTDTQYF.

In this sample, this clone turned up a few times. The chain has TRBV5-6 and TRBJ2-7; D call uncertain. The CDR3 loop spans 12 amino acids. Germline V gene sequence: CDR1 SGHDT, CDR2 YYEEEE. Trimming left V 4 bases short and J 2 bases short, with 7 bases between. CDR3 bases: TGTGCCAGCAGCCGGTGGGCCTACGAGCAGTACTTC. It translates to CASSRWAYEQYF.

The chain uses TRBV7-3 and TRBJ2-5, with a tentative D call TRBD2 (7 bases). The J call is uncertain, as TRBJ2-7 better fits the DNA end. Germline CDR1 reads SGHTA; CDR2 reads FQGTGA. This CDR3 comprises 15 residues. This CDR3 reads CASSLNGGPGSEQYF. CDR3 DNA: TGTGCCAGCAGCTTAAACGGGGGGCCCGGAAGCGAGCAGTACTTC.

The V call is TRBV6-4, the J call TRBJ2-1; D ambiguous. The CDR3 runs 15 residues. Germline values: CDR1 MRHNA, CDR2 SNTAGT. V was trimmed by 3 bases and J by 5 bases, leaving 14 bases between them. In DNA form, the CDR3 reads TGTGCCAGCAGTGAAGTGGGCGCCGGCCACAATGAGCAGTTCTTC. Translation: CASSEVGAGHNEQFF.

The CDR3 nucleotides are TGTGCCAGCAGACCGGGACAGTTGGACTATGGCTACACCTTC. The encoded protein is CASRPGQLDYGYTF. V usage is TRBV27 and J usage is TRBJ1-2; 7 nucleotides agree with TRBD1. Per germline, CDR1 MNHEY and CDR2 SMNVEV (reference sequence). V shed 6 bases, J shed 3 bases, and the junction held 7 bases outside the gene matches. The CDR3 spans 14 residues.

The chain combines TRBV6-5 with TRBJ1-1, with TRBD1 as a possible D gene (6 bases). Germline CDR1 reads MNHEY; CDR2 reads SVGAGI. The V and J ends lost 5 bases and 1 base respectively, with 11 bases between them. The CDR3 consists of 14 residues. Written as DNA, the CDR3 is TGTGCCAGCAGTCGGACAGCACCGAACACTGAAGCTTTCTTT. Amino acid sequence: CASSRTAPNTEAFF.

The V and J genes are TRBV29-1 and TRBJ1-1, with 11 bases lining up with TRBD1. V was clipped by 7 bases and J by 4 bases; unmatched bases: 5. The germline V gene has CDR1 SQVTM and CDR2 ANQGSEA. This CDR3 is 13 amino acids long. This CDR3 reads CSGRDRGSTEAFF. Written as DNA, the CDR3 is TGCAGCGGCCGGGACAGGGGGAGCACTGAAGCTTTCTTT.

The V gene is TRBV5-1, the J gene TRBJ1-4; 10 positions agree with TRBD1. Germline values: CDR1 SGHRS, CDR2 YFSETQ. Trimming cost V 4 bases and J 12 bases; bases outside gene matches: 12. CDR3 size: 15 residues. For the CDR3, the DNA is TGCGCCAGCAGCCTCGACAGGGGGCTATCGAGAGAACTGTTTTTT. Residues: CASSLDRGLSRELFF.

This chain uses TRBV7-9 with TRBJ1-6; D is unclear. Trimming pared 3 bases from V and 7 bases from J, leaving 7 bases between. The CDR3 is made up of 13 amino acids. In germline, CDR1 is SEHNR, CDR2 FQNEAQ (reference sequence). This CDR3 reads CASSFNTNSPLHF. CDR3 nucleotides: TGTGCCAGCAGCTTCAACACAAATTCACCCCTCCACTTT.

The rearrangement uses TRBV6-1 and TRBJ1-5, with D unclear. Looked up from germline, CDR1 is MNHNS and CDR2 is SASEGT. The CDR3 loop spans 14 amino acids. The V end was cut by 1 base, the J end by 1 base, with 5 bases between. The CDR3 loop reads CASSEVTSNQPQHF. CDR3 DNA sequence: TGTGCCAGCAGTGAAGTTACAAGCAATCAGCCCCAGCATTTT.

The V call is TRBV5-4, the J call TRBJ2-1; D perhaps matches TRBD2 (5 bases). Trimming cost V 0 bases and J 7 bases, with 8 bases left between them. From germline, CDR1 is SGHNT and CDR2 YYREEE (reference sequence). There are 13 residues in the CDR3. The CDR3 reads CASSLGWRNEQFF. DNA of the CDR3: TGTGCCAGCAGCTTGGGCTGGAGGAATGAGCAGTTCTTC.

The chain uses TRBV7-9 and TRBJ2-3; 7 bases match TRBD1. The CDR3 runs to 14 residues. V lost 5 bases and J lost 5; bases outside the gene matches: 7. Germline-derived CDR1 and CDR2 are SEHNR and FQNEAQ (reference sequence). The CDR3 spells CASSPQPGGDTQYF. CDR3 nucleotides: TGTGCCAGCAGCCCCCAGCCAGGGGGAGATACGCAGTATTTT.

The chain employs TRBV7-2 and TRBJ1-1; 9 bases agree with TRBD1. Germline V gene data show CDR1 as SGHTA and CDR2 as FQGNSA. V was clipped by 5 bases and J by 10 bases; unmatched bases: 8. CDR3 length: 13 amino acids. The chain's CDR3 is CASSDYRGRVAFF. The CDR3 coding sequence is TGTGCCAGCAGCGACTACAGGGGGCGCGTAGCTTTCTTT.